The 22 T cell receptor beta chains presented below share a single source sample, sequenced in a study of T cells expressing NK-cell markers. TCRdb reprocessed the 5' RACE reads; each CDR3 protein has one entry and no DNA is given. This sample contains about 370,000 distinct CDR3 sequences. Input material: blood T cells: a sorted CD56 or NKG2C T cell subset, CD4+ or CD8+ T cells, or bulk PBMC T cells (not recorded which). The receptors stem from a woman between 45 and 60 years old in good health.

This chain joins TRBV6-2 or TRBV6-3 and TRBJ2-1. The CDR3 has 20 amino acids. Germline CDR1 MNHEY, CDR2 SVGEGT. CDR3 protein: CASSYSTSVTEGGSYNEQFF.

The rearrangement uses TRBV28 and TRBJ1-6; TCRdb designates TRBD1, a call that cannot be tested without DNA. The CDR3 spans 14 residues. Germline lookup yields CDR1 MDHEN and CDR2 SYDVKM. This chain's CDR3 is CASSLSGKGSPLHF.

The chain combines TRBV7-9 with TRBJ2-1; the D gene TCRdb calls, TRBD2, cannot be checked with no DNA. The CDR3 consists of 18 residues. The V gene's germline CDR1 is SEHNR and CDR2 FQNEAQ (reference sequence). The CDR3 loop is CASSLGTTSGRSYNEQFF.

The V and J genes are TRBV2 and TRBJ2-7. This CDR3 has 15 amino acids. Germline CDR1 is SNHLY and CDR2 is FYNNEI. The CDR3 reads CASSEAMRQTYEQYF.

The chain recombines TRBV6-5 with TRBJ2-1; TCRdb outputs TRBD2, but without DNA this stays unchecked. Germline loops: CDR1 MNHEY, CDR2 SVGAGI. This CDR3 region has 15 residues. CDR3: CASSPLAGVSNEQFF.

The rearrangement joins TRBV12-3 or TRBV12-4 to TRBJ2-1; lacking DNA, the TRBD1 call made by TCRdb goes unchecked. This CDR3 region has 13 residues. The CDR3 here is CASNPSTGAEQFF.

The V gene is TRBV20-1, the J gene TRBJ2-7; TCRdb returns TRBD2, unconfirmable since there is no DNA. There are 12 residues in the CDR3. Germline V gene lookup returns CDR1 DFQATT and CDR2 SNEGSKA (reference sequence). This CDR3 reads CSATGLNYEQYF.

This chain connects TRBV5-1 to TRBJ2-1; TCRdb lists TRBD1, though no DNA is available to test this call. Germline CDR1 and CDR2: SGHRS and YFSETQ. The CDR3 sequence is 15 residues long. CDR3 protein: CASSPRTEIYNEQFF.

The V call is TRBV6-1, the J call TRBJ1-5. This CDR3 has 13 residues. Germline V gene lookup returns CDR1 MNHNS and CDR2 SASEGT. The CDR3 is CASSGGVSQPQHF.

The V call is TRBV5-1, the J call TRBJ1-1; TCRdb gives TRBD1 as the D gene, but with no DNA this cannot be confirmed. The V gene's germline CDR1 is SGHRS and CDR2 YFSETQ. This CDR3 spans 17 amino acids. The CDR3 is CASSTSGTGGGGTEAFF.

The chain uses TRBV12-3 or TRBV12-4 and TRBJ1-2; the TRBD1 assignment by TCRdb is unverifiable without DNA. The CDR3 contains 19 residues. The chain's CDR3 is CASNPEFNGTGGINYGYTF.

The gene calls are TRBV29-1 and TRBJ1-1; TCRdb proposes TRBD1, but this gene call is untestable without DNA. CDR3 length equals 14 residues. Germline V gene sequence: CDR1 SQVTM, CDR2 ANQGSEA. Here the CDR3 reads CSVQGDRGDTEAFF.

This sequence joins TRBV10-3 and TRBJ1-2. In germline, CDR1 is ENHRY, CDR2 SYGVKD. This CDR3 is 14 amino acids long. The CDR3: CAISDMAANYGYTF.

The J gene is TRBJ2-1, the V gene TRBV4-1; TCRdb's D call of TRBD1 is untestable without DNA. Germline CDR1 reads MGHRA; CDR2 reads YSYEKL. This CDR3 is 15 amino acids long. CDR3 in amino acids: CASSQETRDYNEQFF.

The CDR3 is CASSPGTSPGGTGELFF. The chain is built from TRBV11-1 and TRBJ2-2; the D gene TCRdb calls, TRBD2, cannot be checked with no DNA. Germline-derived CDR1 and CDR2 are SGHAT and FQDESV (reference sequence). The CDR3 has 17 residues. Complete variable domain (other parts from reference TRBV11-1 and TRBJ2-2): EAEVAQSPRYKITEKSQAVAFWCDPISGHATLYWYRQILGQGPELLVQFQDESVVDDSQLPKDRFSAERLKGVDSTLKIQPAELGDSAMYLCASSPGTSPGGTGELFFGEGSRLTVL.

J is TRBJ2-3 and V is TRBV7-2; the TCRdb call, TRBD2, lacks DNA for checking. CDR3 length equals 16 residues. Germline loops: CDR1 SGHTA, CDR2 FQGNSA. This CDR3 is CASSLGPGERADTQYF. Filled out from reference TRBV7-2 and TRBJ2-3, the complete variable domain reads GAGVSQSPSNKVTEKGKDVELRCDPISGHTALYWYRQSLGQGLEFLIYFQGNSAPDKSGLPSDRFSAERTGGSVSTLTIQRTQQEDSAVYLCASSLGPGERADTQYFGPGTRLTVL.

The J gene is TRBJ2-1, the V gene TRBV12-3 or TRBV12-4. This CDR3 contains 16 residues. The CDR3 loop reads CASSFSKGLRNNEQFF.

The chain uses TRBV10-3 and TRBJ2-1; with no DNA, the TCRdb D assignment of TRBD2 cannot be verified. This CDR3 is 15 amino acids long. Germline V gene lookup returns CDR1 ENHRY and CDR2 SYGVKD. This CDR3 reads CAITGLAGSYNEQFF.

The V gene is TRBV19, the J gene TRBJ2-1. CDR1 is LNHDA, CDR2 SQIVND, per germline (reference sequence). The CDR3 sequence is 16 residues long. CDR3 sequence reads: CASSTISSSSYNEQFF.

The rearrangement uses TRBV27 and TRBJ2-6; lacking DNA, the TRBD2 call made by TCRdb goes unchecked. Germline CDR1 MNHEY, CDR2 SMNVEV (reference sequence). The CDR3 totals 18 residues. CDR3 sequence: CASSLARSWGSGANVLTF.

This chain joins TRBV4-1 and TRBJ2-5; TCRdb's D gene call, TRBD1, goes unchecked for lack of DNA. The CDR3 sequence is 17 residues long. Germline-derived CDR1 and CDR2 are MGHRA and YSYEKL. The CDR3 region is CASSQHIGAGSQETQYF.

The chain combines TRBV10-3 with TRBJ2-5; TCRdb's D call, TRBD2, is unchecked because there is no DNA. This CDR3 contains 16 residues. The V gene's germline CDR1 is ENHRY and CDR2 SYGVKD. CDR3 region: CAISPGAAGGRETQYF.